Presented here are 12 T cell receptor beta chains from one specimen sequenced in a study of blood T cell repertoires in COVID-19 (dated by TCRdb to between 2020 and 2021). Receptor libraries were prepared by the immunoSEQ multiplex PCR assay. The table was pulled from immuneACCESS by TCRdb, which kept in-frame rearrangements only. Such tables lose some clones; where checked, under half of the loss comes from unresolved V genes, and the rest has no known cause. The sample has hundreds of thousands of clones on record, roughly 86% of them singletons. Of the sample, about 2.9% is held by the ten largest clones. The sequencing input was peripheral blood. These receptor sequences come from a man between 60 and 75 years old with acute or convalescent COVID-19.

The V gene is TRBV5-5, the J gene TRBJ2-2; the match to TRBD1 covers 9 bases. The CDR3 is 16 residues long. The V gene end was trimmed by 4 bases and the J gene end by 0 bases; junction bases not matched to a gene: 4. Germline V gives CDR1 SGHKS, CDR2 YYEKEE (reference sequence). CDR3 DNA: TGTGCCAGCAGCCCAGGACAGGGGCCGAACACCGGGGAGCTGTTTTTT. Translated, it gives CASSPGQGPNTGELFF. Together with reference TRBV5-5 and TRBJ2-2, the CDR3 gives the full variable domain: DAGVTQSPTHLIKTRGQQVTLRCSPISGHKSVSWYQQVLGQGPQFIFQYYEKEERGRGNFPDRFSARQFPNYSSELNVNALLLGDSALYLCASSPGQGPNTGELFFGEGSRLTVL.

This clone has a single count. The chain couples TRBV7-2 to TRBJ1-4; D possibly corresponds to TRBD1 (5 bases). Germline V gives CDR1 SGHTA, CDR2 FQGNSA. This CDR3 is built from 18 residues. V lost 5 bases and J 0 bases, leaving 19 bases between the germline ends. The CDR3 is CASSLNGQLLATNEKLFF. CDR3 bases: TGTGCCAGCAGCCTAAATGGACAATTACTCGCAACTAATGAAAAACTGTTTTTT.

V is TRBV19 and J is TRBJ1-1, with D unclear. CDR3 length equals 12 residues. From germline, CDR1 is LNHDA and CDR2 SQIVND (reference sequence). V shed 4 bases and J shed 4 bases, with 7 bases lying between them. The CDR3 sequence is CASSREGTEAFF. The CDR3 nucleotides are TGTGCCAGTAGTAGGGAGGGCACTGAAGCTTTCTTT.

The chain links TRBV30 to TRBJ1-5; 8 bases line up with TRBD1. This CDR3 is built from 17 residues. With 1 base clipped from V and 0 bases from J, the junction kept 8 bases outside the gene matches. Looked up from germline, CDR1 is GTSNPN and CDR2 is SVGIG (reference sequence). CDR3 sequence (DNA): TGTGCCTGGAGTGCGAGCAGGGGGCGCCTTAGCAATCAGCCCCAGCATTTT. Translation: CAWSASRGRLSNQPQHF.

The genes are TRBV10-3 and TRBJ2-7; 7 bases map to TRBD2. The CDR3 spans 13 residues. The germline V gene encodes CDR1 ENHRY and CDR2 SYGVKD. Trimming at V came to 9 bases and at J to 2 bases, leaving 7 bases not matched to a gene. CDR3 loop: CAIAAGTAYEQYF. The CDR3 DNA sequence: TGTGCCATTGCAGCGGGGACCGCCTACGAGCAGTACTTC.

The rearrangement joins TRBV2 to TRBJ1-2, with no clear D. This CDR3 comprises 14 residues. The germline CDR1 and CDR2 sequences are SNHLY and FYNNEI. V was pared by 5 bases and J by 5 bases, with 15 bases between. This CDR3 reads CASSPLRLEYGYTF. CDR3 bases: TGTGCCAGCAGTCCCCTCAGATTGGAGTATGGCTACACCTTC.

CDR3 nucleotides: TGTGCCAGCAGCTCGGGACAGGTCCTCATGAACACTGAAGCTTTCTTT. Amino acid sequence: CASSSGQVLMNTEAFF. The chain has TRBV5-5 and TRBJ1-1; 8 nucleotides line up with TRBD1. J was trimmed by 0 bases and V by 3 bases; bases with no gene match: 7. The germline gives CDR1 SGHKS, CDR2 YYEKEE (reference sequence). CDR3 length: 16 residues. Based on the CDR3 plus reference TRBV5-5 and TRBJ1-1, the full variable domain is DAGVTQSPTHLIKTRGQQVTLRCSPISGHKSVSWYQQVLGQGPQFIFQYYEKEERGRGNFPDRFSARQFPNYSSELNVNALLLGDSALYLCASSSGQVLMNTEAFFGQGTRLTVV.

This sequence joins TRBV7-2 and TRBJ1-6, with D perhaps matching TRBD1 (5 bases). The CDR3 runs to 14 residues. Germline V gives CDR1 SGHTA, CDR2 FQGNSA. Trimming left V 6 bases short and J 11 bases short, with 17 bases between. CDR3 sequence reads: CASSSPGGTAPLHF. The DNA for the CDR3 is TGTGCCAGCAGTTCCCCGGGAGGGACCGCACCCCTCCACTTT.

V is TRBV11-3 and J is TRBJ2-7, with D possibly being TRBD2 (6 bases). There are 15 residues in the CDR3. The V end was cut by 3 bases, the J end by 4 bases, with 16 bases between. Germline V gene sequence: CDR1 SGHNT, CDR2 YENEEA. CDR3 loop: CASSFGTGDGYEQYF. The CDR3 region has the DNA TGTGCCAGCAGCTTTGGGACTGGCGATGGGTACGAGCAGTACTTC.

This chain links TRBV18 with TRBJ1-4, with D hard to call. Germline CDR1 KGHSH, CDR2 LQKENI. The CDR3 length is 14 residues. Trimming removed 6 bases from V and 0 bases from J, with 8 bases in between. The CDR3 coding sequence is TGTGCCAGCTCGCAGGTTGCAACTAATGAAAAACTGTTTTTT. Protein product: CASSQVATNEKLFF.

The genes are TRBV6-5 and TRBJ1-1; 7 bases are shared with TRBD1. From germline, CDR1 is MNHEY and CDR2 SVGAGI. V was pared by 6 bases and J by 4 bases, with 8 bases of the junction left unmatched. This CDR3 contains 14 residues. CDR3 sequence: CASSQGGRGTEAFF. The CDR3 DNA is TGTGCCAGCAGCCAGGGGGGCCGAGGCACTGAAGCTTTCTTT.

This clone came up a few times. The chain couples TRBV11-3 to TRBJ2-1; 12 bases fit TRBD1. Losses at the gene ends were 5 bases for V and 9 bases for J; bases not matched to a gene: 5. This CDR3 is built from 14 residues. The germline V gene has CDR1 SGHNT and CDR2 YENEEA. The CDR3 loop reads CASSVGTGGGEQFF. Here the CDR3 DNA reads TGTGCCAGCAGCGTCGGGACAGGGGGCGGTGAGCAGTTCTTC.